The 14 T cell receptor beta chains reported below all come from one sample, sequenced in a study of blood T cells in healthy people across ages. The authors ran a second PCR of about 6 to 11 cycles using a sample-barcoded 5' primer and a J-beta primer mix. TCRdb fed the 5' RACE reads into MiXCR, producing one record per CDR3 protein. The sample includes 700,000 to 950,000 distinct CDR3 sequences, 58% of them seen just once. Source material: blood. These receptors were obtained from a man aged 30 to 39 in good health.

The J gene is TRBJ2-7, the V gene TRBV7-9; D is perhaps TRBD2 (6 bases). The germline V gene encodes CDR1 SEHNR and CDR2 FQNEAQ (reference sequence). This CDR3 is 16 amino acids long. V lost 7 bases and J 7 bases, leaving 26 bases between the germline ends. The CDR3 region is CASTPRGTSGSNEQYF. The CDR3 DNA follows: TGTGCCAGCACCCCCCGAGGTACCAGCGGGTCCAATGAGCAGTACTTC.

This clonotype was counted only a few times. The genes are TRBV4-2 and TRBJ2-5, with 8 bases matching TRBD1. Germline trimming cut 8 bases from V and 0 bases from J; bases unmatched to any gene: 11. The CDR3 loop spans 16 amino acids. The germline gives CDR1 LGHNA, CDR2 YNFKEQ. The CDR3 coding sequence is TGTGCCAGCGGCGACAGGACAGGGACCAACCAAGAGACCCAGTACTTC. The encoded protein is CASGDRTGTNQETQYF.

The chain recombines TRBV5-6 with TRBJ2-7; no reliable D call. CDR1 is SGHDT, CDR2 YYEEEE, per germline. The CDR3 sequence is 11 residues long. V was cut by 1 base and J by 5 bases, with 4 bases left in between. The CDR3 sequence is CASSLFDEQYF. CDR3 in DNA: TGTGCCAGCAGCTTGTTCGACGAGCAGTACTTC. Full variable domain (outside the CDR3, taken from reference TRBV5-6 and TRBJ2-7): DAGVTQSPTHLIKTRGQQVTLRCSPKSGHDTVSWYQQALGQGPQFIFQYYEEEERQRGNFPDRFSGHQFPNYSSELNVNALLLGDSALYLCASSLFDEQYFGPGTRLTVT.

This sequence joins TRBV25-1 and TRBJ2-7; TRBD1 is a possible D gene (6 bases). The CDR3 sequence is 14 residues long. Germline loops: CDR1 MGHDK, CDR2 SYGVNS. The ends were cut back, 5 bases at V and 2 bases at J, with 13 bases in the middle. CDR3 residues: CASSLGTTTYEQYF. CDR3 coding DNA: TGTGCCAGCAGTCTCGGGACAACTACCTACGAGCAGTACTTC.

Comments on this clonotype: Mismatch with germline at one junction end may stem from a read error. The chain is built from TRBV7-2 and TRBJ1-6; perhaps TRBD1 as D (5 bases). The CDR3 has 15 residues. The germline gives CDR1 SGHTA, CDR2 FQGNSA. CDR3 nucleotide sequence: TGTGCCAACAGCCCAGGGAGATCCTATAATTCACCCCTCCACTTT. This translates into CANSPGRSYNSPLHF.

This chain links TRBV6-6 with TRBJ2-2; D might be TRBD2 (6 bases). The CDR3 is made up of 16 amino acids. The V end was cut by 8 bases, the J end by 6 bases, with 22 bases between. Germline lookup yields CDR1 MNHNY and CDR2 SVGAGI (reference sequence). CDR3 sequence (DNA): TGTGCCAGCCGGGGGTATATGGAGGGGACTCCCGGGGAGCTGTTTTTT. Its protein product is CASRGYMEGTPGELFF.

The rearrangement uses TRBV2 and TRBJ1-6, with D possibly TRBD1 on 5 matching bases. There are 14 residues in the CDR3. Trimming took 3 bases from V and 11 from J, leaving 14 bases between them. Per the germline V gene, CDR1 is SNHLY and CDR2 is FYNNEI. The CDR3 is CASSEGQVLPPLHF. In nucleotides, the CDR3 is TGTGCCAGCAGTGAGGGGCAGGTTCTACCACCCCTCCACTTT. Combining the CDR3 with reference TRBV2 and TRBJ1-6 gives the whole variable domain EPEVTQTPSHQVTQMGQEVILRCVPISNHLYFYWYRQILGQKVEFLVSFYNNEISEKSEIFDDQFSVERPDGSNFTLKIRSTKLEDSAMYFCASSEGQVLPPLHFGNGTRLTVT.

The gene calls are TRBV4-2 and TRBJ2-6, with TRBD1 matching 7 bases. Germline V CDR1 and CDR2: LGHNA, YNFKEQ. After removal of 3 bases from V and 0 bases from J, the junction contained 8 bases not matched to a gene. The CDR3 is 18 residues long. CDR3 sequence reads: CASSHPPGQISGANVLTF. CDR3 nucleotide sequence: TGTGCCAGCAGCCACCCACCGGGACAGATCTCTGGGGCCAACGTCCTGACTTTC.

The chain uses TRBV10-3 and TRBJ1-4, with D possibly matching TRBD1 (5 bases). Between the trimmed V and J ends, which lost 11 bases and 8 bases, there was a span of 24 bases. Germline V gene sequence: CDR1 ENHRY, CDR2 SYGVKD. The CDR3 has 15 amino acids. The CDR3, as DNA: TGTGCCGCCAGTACGGGGGGTACCTTGAACGAAAAACTGTTTTTT. Protein product: CAASTGGTLNEKLFF.

The chain recombines TRBV20-1 with TRBJ2-4; D may be TRBD2 (7 bases). The DNA end favors TRBJ2-7, so the J call may be wrong. The germline V gene encodes CDR1 DFQATT and CDR2 SNEGSKA (reference sequence). The CDR3 has 14 amino acids. CDR3 residues: CSASGGGRFYEQYF. CDR3 DNA: TGCAGTGCAAGTGGGGGGGGGCGCTTTTACGAGCAGTACTTC.

The CDR3 bases are TGTGCCAGCAGTTCCTGGGACCTCCTCTACGAGCAGTACTTC. Residues: CASSSWDLLYEQYF. The V call is TRBV27, the J call TRBJ2-7; possibly TRBD1 or TRBD2 for D (5 bases each). Per the germline V gene, CDR1 is MNHEY and CDR2 is SMNVEV (reference sequence). This CDR3 spans 14 amino acids. V dropped 4 bases and J dropped 3 bases, with 13 bases sitting between them.

V is TRBV6-5 and J is TRBJ2-1, with 16 bases matching TRBD2. The CDR3 length is 20 residues. The germline CDR1 and CDR2 sequences are MNHEY and SVGAGI. With V trimmed by 4 bases and J by 7 bases, 16 bases remained unmatched. In nucleotides, the CDR3 is TGTGCCAGCAGTTCCAACTTACCGGGACTAGCGGGAGGGAGTATGAATGAGCAGTTCTTC. Encoded protein: CASSSNLPGLAGGSMNEQFF.

This clonotype has more than one count but fewer than ten. V is TRBV29-1 and J is TRBJ1-5; TRBD1 matches at 7 bases. V trimming: 4 bases; J trimming: 4 bases; junction bases outside the gene matches: 10. This CDR3 region has 15 residues. The V gene's germline CDR1 is SQVTM and CDR2 ANQGSEA. CDR3 in amino acids: CSVVETGLRNQPQHF. For the CDR3, the DNA is TGCAGCGTTGTGGAGACAGGGCTCCGGAATCAGCCCCAGCATTTT.

The chain couples TRBV20-1 to TRBJ1-2; 9 nucleotides match TRBD1. Germline V lookup: CDR1 DFQATT, CDR2 SNEGSKA (reference sequence). The J segment lost 4 bases and the V segment lost 6 bases, leaving 6 bases of the junction unmatched. This CDR3 is 13 amino acids long. Here the CDR3 DNA reads TGCAGTGCAACACAGGGGGCGGCCTATGGCTACACCTTC. Translated: CSATQGAAYGYTF.